The clone carrying this T cell receptor beta chain appeared a single time. This entry is derived from a study of T cell changes during pregnancy in multiple sclerosis. Using immunoSEQ multiplex PCR, the repertoire was profiled, and TCRdb retains in-frame clones only, with some absent. The data show tens of thousands of clones, with about 92% seen just once and less than 3% held by the top ten. Germline V CDR1 and CDR2: SGHDN, FVKESK. The V gene end was trimmed by 6 bases and the J gene end by 9 bases; junction bases not matched to a gene: 8. The CDR3 is made up of 13 amino acids. The source is a female donor in good health, enrolled as a control in a pregnancy study. This chain connects TRBV14 to TRBJ2-1, with 7 bases lining up with TRBD2. This material consisted of peripheral blood, taken in the third trimester of pregnancy. CDR3 nucleotides: TGTGCCAGCAGTCCTGAGCGGGACTCTGAGCAGTTCTTC. Translated: CASSPERDSEQFF.